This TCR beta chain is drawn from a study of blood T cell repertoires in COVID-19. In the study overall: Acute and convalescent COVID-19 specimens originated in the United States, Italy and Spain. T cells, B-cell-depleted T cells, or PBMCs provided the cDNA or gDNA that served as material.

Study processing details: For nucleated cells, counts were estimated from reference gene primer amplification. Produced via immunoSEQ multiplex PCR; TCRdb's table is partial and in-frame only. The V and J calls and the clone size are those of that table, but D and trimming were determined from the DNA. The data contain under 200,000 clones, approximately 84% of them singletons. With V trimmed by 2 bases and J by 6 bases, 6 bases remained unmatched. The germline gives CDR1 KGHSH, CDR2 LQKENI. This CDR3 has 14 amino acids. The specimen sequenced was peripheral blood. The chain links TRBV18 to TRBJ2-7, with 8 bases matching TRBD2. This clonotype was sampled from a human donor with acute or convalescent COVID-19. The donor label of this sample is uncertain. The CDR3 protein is CASSPSGGVFEQYF. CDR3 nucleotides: TGTGCCAGCTCACCAAGCGGGGGCGTTTTCGAGCAGTACTTC.